This is a list of T cell receptor beta chains from one sample in a study of blood T cell dynamics during melanoma immunotherapy. Clones were read by immunoSEQ multiplex PCR, and TCRdb kept only the in-frame ones, dropping some. The data hold 11,000 to 15,000 clones, with more than 75% observed a single time. The specimen was blood, collected from a patient treated with checkpoint blockade. The receptors derive from a human donor with melanoma. Both conserved end residues are part of each CDR3. The D gene is left open where the match is weak. The listing skips clone size in some rows; elsewhere it reads once, few, many or a size class.

>TRBV6-1|TRBJ2-7|-|-
CASSAGRGTYEQYF
TGTGCCAGCAGTGCCGGCAGGGGAACCTACGAGCAGTACTTC
>TRBV6-5|TRBJ1-2|-|-
CASSPPGFRGYTF
TGTGCCAGCAGTCCTCCAGGATTTCGGGGCTACACCTTC
>TRBV7-2|TRBJ1-6|-|-
CASSLPKGGDGLNSPLHF
TGTGCCAGCAGCTTGCCCAAGGGAGGGGATGGTCTTAATTCACCCCTCCACTTT
>TRBV7-2|TRBJ2-5|-|-
CASSLSRPEGTQYF
TGTGCCAGCAGCTTAAGCAGGCCCGAGGGGACCCAGTACTTC
>TRBV27|TRBJ1-2|few|TRBD1
CASKYGTGGGYTF
TGTGCCAGCAAGTATGGGACAGGAGGCGGCTACACCTTC
>TRBV23-1|TRBJ1-6|-|-
CASSQSSRYNSPLHF
TGCGCCAGCAGTCAATCGTCCCGCTATAATTCACCCCTCCACTTT
>TRBV6-5|TRBJ1-2|once|TRBD1
CASSYSSDRGGGYTF
TGTGCCAGCAGTTACTCCTCGGACAGGGGCGGAGGCTACACCTTC
>TRBV19|TRBJ2-7|-|-
CASSIGRGYEQYF
TGTGCCAGTAGTATAGGGAGGGGCTACGAGCAGTACTTC
>TRBV5-5|TRBJ1-1|-|-
CASSQTPNTEAFF
TGTGCCAGCAGTCAGACACCCAACACTGAAGCTTTCTTT
>TRBV9|TRBJ1-1|-|-
CASSVDGGIEAFF
TGTGCCAGCAGCGTAGACGGGGGGATTGAAGCTTTCTTT
>TRBV4-3|TRBJ1-2|-|TRBD1
CASSLKEGQGNYGYTF
TGCGCCAGCAGCCTAAAAGAGGGACAGGGGAACTATGGCTACACCTTC
>TRBV9|TRBJ1-1|-|TRBD1
CASSVGGTGGNTEAFF
TGTGCCAGCAGCGTAGGAGGGACAGGGGGCAACACTGAAGCTTTCTTT
>TRBV2|TRBJ2-1|-|-
CASRDPGPQDEQFF
TGTGCCAGCAGGGACCCGGGTCCGCAGGATGAGCAGTTCTTC
>TRBV25-1|TRBJ1-1|-|TRBD1
CASSRGRQGFSEAFF
TGTGCCAGCAGTCGTGGGAGACAGGGATTTTCTGAAGCTTTCTTT
>TRBV19|TRBJ2-6|once|-
CASRRDHSGANVLTF
TGTGCCAGTAGAAGGGACCACTCTGGGGCCAACGTCCTGACTTTC
>TRBV7-2|TRBJ2-7|-|TRBD2
CASSPRSGGTLEQYF
TGTGCCAGCAGCCCTAGGAGCGGGGGGACTTTAGAGCAGTACTTC
>TRBV19|TRBJ2-1|-|-
CASSTGTAGAGEQFF
TGTGCCAGTAGTACCGGGACCGCCGGGGCCGGTGAGCAGTTCTTC
>TRBV5-5|TRBJ1-6|few|TRBD1
CASSLVQGARDSPLHF
TGTGCCAGCAGCTTGGTTCAGGGGGCGCGCGATTCACCCCTCCACTTT
>TRBV29-1|TRBJ2-3|-|-
CSFVGDTDTQYF
TGCAGCTTTGTAGGGGACACAGATACGCAGTATTTT
>TRBV19|TRBJ1-3|-|-
CASSIVTGYSGNTIYF
TGTGCCAGTAGTATAGTCACGGGTTACTCTGGAAACACCATATATTTT
>TRBV28|TRBJ1-1|-|-
CASSGGGLNTEAFF
TGTGCCAGCAGTGGGGGGGGCTTGAACACTGAAGCTTTCTTT
>TRBV5-5|TRBJ2-2|-|-
CASSGRPGADTGELFF
TGTGCCAGCAGCGGACGCCCGGGAGCGGATACCGGGGAGCTGTTTTTT
>TRBV4-2|TRBJ1-1|-|-
CASSQDLRAETEAFF
TGTGCCAGCAGCCAAGATCTCCGCGCGGAAACTGAAGCTTTCTTT
>TRBV20-1|TRBJ2-1|once|TRBD1
CSANRGLEQFF
TGCAGTGCTAACAGGGGTCTTGAGCAGTTCTTC
>TRBV18|TRBJ1-2|-|TRBD1
CASSSGTGQDYGYTF
TGTGCCAGCTCATCCGGGACAGGGCAGGACTATGGCTACACCTTC
>TRBV5-6|TRBJ2-7|-|-
CASSLGQTPRQYF
TGTGCCAGCAGCTTGGGGCAGACACCGCGGCAGTACTTC
>TRBV7-2|TRBJ1-4|few|-
CASSTQGNRGEKLFF
TGTGCCAGCAGCACCCAGGGGAATAGAGGTGAAAAACTGTTTTTT
>TRBV5-5|TRBJ2-1|-|TRBD1
CASSLGAYRGTDEQFF
TGTGCCAGCAGCTTGGGGGCTTACAGGGGCACGGATGAGCAGTTCTTC
>TRBV7-9|TRBJ1-6|once|TRBD1
CASSSGQGQLNSPLHF
TGTGCCAGCAGCTCCGGACAGGGGCAGCTTAATTCACCCCTCCACTTT
>TRBV5-4|TRBJ2-1|once|TRBD2
CASSRMTSGGVIGYNEQFF
TGTGCCAGCAGTCGTATGACTAGCGGGGGGGTAATAGGATACAATGAGCAGTTCTTC
>TRBV6-6|TRBJ1-5|-|-
CASRGDQPQHF
TGTGCCAGCAGAGGGGATCAGCCCCAGCATTTT
>TRBV10-3|TRBJ1-2|-|TRBD1
CAISESGGQGGGYTF
TGTGCCATCAGTGAGTCAGGAGGACAGGGAGGTGGCTACACCTTC
>TRBV5-6|TRBJ1-2|-|-
CASSPEGKGDYGYTF
TGTGCCAGCAGCCCAGAGGGTAAGGGTGACTATGGCTACACCTTC
>TRBV4-2|TRBJ2-3|-|TRBD2
CASSQTSGGTDTQYF
TGTGCCAGCAGCCAGACTAGCGGGGGCACAGATACGCAGTATTTT
>TRBV18|TRBJ1-1|-|-
CASSPGRVGNTEAFF
TGTGCCAGCTCACCAGGACGGGTTGGGAACACTGAAGCTTTCTTT
>TRBV19|TRBJ2-7|-|TRBD1
CASSMETGSYEQYF
TGTGCCAGTAGTATGGAGACAGGGTCGTACGAGCAGTACTTC
>TRBV19|TRBJ2-3|-|TRBD2
CASSHRGLAVDTQYF
TGTGCCAGTAGTCACCGAGGACTAGCGGTAGATACGCAGTATTTT
>TRBV6-5|TRBJ2-7|-|-
CASSYAMNRDEYF
TGTGCCAGCAGTTACGCTATGAACAGGGATGAGTACTTC
>TRBV6-1|TRBJ2-7|once|TRBD1
CATDRQGRYEQYF
TGTGCCACCGACAGACAGGGACGGTACGAGCAGTACTTC
>TRBV18|TRBJ2-1|-|TRBD2
CASSPPGLAGALSYNEQFF
TGTGCCAGCTCACCACCGGGACTAGCGGGGGCCCTCTCCTACAATGAGCAGTTCTTC
>TRBV9|TRBJ2-3|-|-
CASSTNRASTDTQYF
TGTGCCAGCAGCACCAACAGGGCTAGCACAGATACGCAGTATTTT
>TRBV2|TRBJ2-5|few|-
CASSDTRVEETQYF
TGTGCCAGCAGCGATACTAGGGTCGAAGAGACCCAGTACTTC
>TRBV30|TRBJ2-3|-|-
CAWSVGRGGDTQYF
TGTGCCTGGAGTGTCGGCAGGGGAGGCGATACGCAGTATTTT
>TRBV5-1|TRBJ2-3|-|TRBD1
CASSLTSGTGADTQYF
TGCGCCAGCAGCTTAACGTCCGGGACAGGAGCAGATACGCAGTATTTT
>TRBV7-2|TRBJ1-1|-|-
CASSPWESGRTEAFF
TGTGCCAGCAGCCCCTGGGAGTCGGGGCGCACTGAAGCTTTCTTT
>TRBV5-6|TRBJ1-1|-|-
CASSFWGGGTFF
-